Following are 12 T cell receptor beta chains from one sample sequenced in a study of T cell changes during pregnancy in multiple sclerosis. Data came from immunoSEQ multiplex PCR; TCRdb stores just in-frame clones and leaves some out. This sample yields 88,000 or so clones, of which roughly nine tenths are seen a single time; about 3% belongs to the top ten. The material sequenced was peripheral blood, taken before pregnancy. The receptor set was obtained from a female donor with multiple sclerosis, enrolled in a pregnancy study.

The chain has TRBV18 and TRBJ2-5; D call uncertain. Germline V gene sequence: CDR1 KGHSH, CDR2 LQKENI. The ends were cut back, 5 bases at V and 4 bases at J, with 8 bases in the middle. CDR3 size: 12 residues. The CDR3 DNA reads as TGTGCCAGCTCAAGATTAGCAGAGACCCAGTACTTC. It specifies CASSRLAETQYF.

In its sample, this clone was seen once. J is TRBJ2-3 and V is TRBV6-6; 10 bases fit TRBD2. The junction had 12 bases not matched to a gene; V was cut back by 6 bases and J by 6 bases. The CDR3 covers 16 residues. CDR1 is MNHNY, CDR2 SVGAGI, per germline (reference sequence). The CDR3 loop reads CASSQLVLAGADTQYF. The CDR3 DNA sequence: TGTGCCAGCAGCCAGCTCGTCCTAGCGGGAGCTGATACGCAGTATTTT.

Written as DNA, the CDR3 is TGCGCCAGCAGCCAAGATCAACTAGCGGGCGGTAACTACGAGCAGTACTTC. Protein sequence: CASSQDQLAGGNYEQYF. The rearrangement uses TRBV4-3 and TRBJ2-7; 9 bases fit TRBD2. With 0 bases clipped from V and 3 bases from J, the junction kept 9 bases outside the gene matches. The germline CDR1 and CDR2 sequences are LGHNA and YSLEER. The CDR3 has 17 amino acids.

The J gene is TRBJ2-5, the V gene TRBV6-1, with 7 bases identical to TRBD2. Germline values: CDR1 MNHNS, CDR2 SASEGT. The CDR3 runs to 13 residues. V dropped 5 bases and J dropped 5; count of bases not matched to a gene: 5. The CDR3 DNA sequence: TGTGCCAGCAGTTTAGCGGGTTTGGAGACCCAGTACTTC. It specifies CASSLAGLETQYF.

The chain uses TRBV15 and TRBJ2-3; D possibly corresponds to TRBD1 (6 bases). CDR1 and CDR2 from the germline V gene are LNHNV and YYDKDF (reference sequence). The CDR3 consists of 15 residues. The V end lost 0 bases, the J end lost 1 base, and 8 bases lay between the germline ends. This CDR3 is CATSREGTRTDTQYF. CDR3 nucleotide sequence: TGTGCCACCAGCAGAGAGGGGACACGCACAGATACGCAGTATTTT.

This clone appeared a single time. The V call is TRBV7-2, the J call TRBJ2-1; 8 bases map to TRBD2. The CDR3 loop spans 16 amino acids. The germline gives CDR1 SGHTA, CDR2 FQGNSA. V gave up 8 bases and J gave up 1 base; unmatched junction bases: 10. The CDR3 DNA is TGTGCCAGCCAGTCGTTAGCGGGGATGTCCTACAATGAGCAGTTCTTC. Protein: CASQSLAGMSYNEQFF.

In nucleotides, the CDR3 is TGTGCCAGCAGTTATTTTTATCGGGGTGAAGCTTTCTTT. It codes for CASSYFYRGEAFF. V and J are TRBV6-5 and TRBJ1-1; no reliable D call. CDR3 size: 13 residues. The V end was cut by 3 bases, the J end by 7 bases, with 12 bases between. Germline loops: CDR1 MNHEY, CDR2 SVGAGI.

The rearrangement links TRBV18 to TRBJ2-1; 12 bases fit TRBD2. The CDR3 runs to 19 residues. CDR1 and CDR2 from the germline V gene are KGHSH and LQKENI. With V trimmed by 1 base and J by 5 bases, 12 bases remained unmatched. CDR3 nucleotides: TGTGCCAGCTCACCACTGCCAACTAGCGGGAGGACGGGTCACAATGAGCAGTTCTTC. It encodes CASSPLPTSGRTGHNEQFF.

This rearrangement joins TRBV19 to TRBJ1-1, with 8 bases fitting TRBD1. Germline-derived CDR1 and CDR2 are LNHDA and SQIVND (reference sequence). The CDR3 is 16 residues long. Losses at the gene ends were 3 bases for V and 4 bases for J; bases not matched to a gene: 10. CDR3 in amino acids: CASSIVWQGAVTEAFF. CDR3 nucleotide sequence: TGTGCCAGTAGTATTGTGTGGCAGGGGGCGGTCACTGAAGCTTTCTTT.

This clone has more than one count but fewer than ten. The V gene is TRBV5-6, the J gene TRBJ2-7; no clear D. Per germline, CDR1 SGHDT and CDR2 YYEEEE. This CDR3 spans 14 amino acids. The ends were cut back, 4 bases at V and 2 bases at J, with 13 bases in the middle. CDR3 DNA sequence: TGTGCCAGCAGCCGTGTCTTTAGTACCTACGAGCAGTACTTC. Translated, it gives CASSRVFSTYEQYF.

This clone showed up just once. The V gene is TRBV2, the J gene TRBJ2-1; D perhaps matches TRBD2 (7 bases). CDR1 is SNHLY, CDR2 FYNNEI, per germline. The V end was cut by 4 bases, the J end by 3 bases, with 19 bases between. The CDR3 extends over 17 amino acids. Here the CDR3 reads CASSAISRGGIYNEQFF. The CDR3 DNA follows: TGTGCCAGCAGTGCGATTTCTAGGGGGGGAATCTACAATGAGCAGTTCTTC.

The genes are TRBV7-9 and TRBJ2-2, with 8 bases aligning to TRBD1. This CDR3 has 14 amino acids. Germline V gives CDR1 SEHNR, CDR2 FQNEAQ (reference sequence). The V gene end was trimmed by 7 bases and the J gene end by 0 bases; junction bases not matched to a gene: 1. The CDR3: CASTTGANTGELFF. The CDR3 bases are TGTGCCAGCACGACAGGGGCGAACACCGGGGAGCTGTTTTTT.